The TCR beta chain described here comes from a study of patients and donors after allogeneic stem cell transplantation. TCRdb used MiXCR to reprocess the RT-PCR reads, holding one entry per CDR3 protein. The profile shows 10,000 to 13,000 distinct CDR3 sequences, about 20% of them singletons. This clonotype was detected only a few times. The CDR3 is made up of 12 amino acids. The V end was cut by 6 bases, the J end by 3 bases, with 11 bases between. Per germline, CDR1 DFQATT and CDR2 SNEGSKA (reference sequence). This receptor was obtained from a human donor who was either an allogeneic HSCT recipient or a stem cell or donor lymphocyte infusion donor (not recorded which). It is not recorded whose cells these are; they may come from a transplant donor. Sequenced: blood, either unsorted or a sorted T cell fraction (not recorded which). The chain uses TRBV20-1 and TRBJ1-2; D is perhaps TRBD1 (5 bases). The CDR3 DNA reads TGCAGTGCCCCTACCAGGGACTATGGCTACACCTTC. This translates into CSAPTRDYGYTF.